These 30 T cell receptor beta chains share one sample of origin, sequenced in a study of cytomegalovirus exposure and HLA in healthy donors. PCR was performed using 60 Vbeta and 13 Jbeta primers. The protocol was immunoSEQ multiplex PCR, while the TCRdb copy is restricted to in-frame clones and leaves out a portion. The sample consists of roughly 200,000 clones, approximately 85% of them appearing once. Input material: PBMCs. The source of these receptors is a woman aged 45 to 65 in good health and CMV-seronegative.

On this clone itself: The junction does not match germline at one end; this may be a read error. The V call is TRBV28, the J call TRBJ2-5, with 12 bases fitting TRBD2. Per germline, CDR1 MDHEN and CDR2 SYDVKM. This CDR3 spans 15 amino acids. The CDR3 here is CASSTQLAGGSILHF. The CDR3 region has the DNA TGTGCCAGCAGTACCCAACTAGCGGGAGGTTCTATTCTACACTTC.

This clone was detected only once. This chain joins TRBV5-1 and TRBJ1-2; a weak D match, TRBD1 (5 bases). The CDR3 consists of 15 residues. CDR1 SGHRS and CDR2 YFSETQ come from the germline V gene. V was cut by 0 bases and J by 6 bases, with 15 bases left in between. In DNA, the CDR3 is TGCGCCAGCAGCTTGGTGGGGGGTACTCGGAATGGCTACACCTTC. This codes for CASSLVGGTRNGYTF.

This clone was observed a few times. This chain joins TRBV10-3 and TRBJ2-7; 10 nucleotides agree with TRBD1. The CDR3 is 15 residues long. V lost 8 bases and J lost 1; bases outside the gene matches: 8. Germline assignment: CDR1 ENHRY and CDR2 SYGVKD. CDR3 region: CAIGPEGQGSYEQYF. Written as DNA, the CDR3 is TGTGCCATCGGACCCGAGGGACAGGGGTCCTACGAGCAGTACTTC.

The chain couples TRBV9 to TRBJ2-1; 9 bases map to TRBD2. Germline-derived CDR1 and CDR2 are SGDLS and YYNGEE. The CDR3 covers 15 residues. Unmatched junction bases numbered 6, after V lost 4 bases and J lost 4 bases. CDR3 bases: TGTGCCAGCAGCCACGATAGCGGGAGATACAATGAGCAGTTCTTC. Translated: CASSHDSGRYNEQFF.

This clone was recorded once. The rearrangement joins TRBV7-2 to TRBJ2-5; weak D call: TRBD2 (6 bases). This CDR3 is built from 17 residues. V lost 2 bases to trimming and J lost 3 bases, with 19 bases between them. The germline V gene has CDR1 SGHTA and CDR2 FQGNSA. CDR3 sequence: CASSLTGWLAIKETQYF. The CDR3 coding sequence is TGTGCCAGCAGCTTAACGGGATGGCTAGCGATAAAAGAGACCCAGTACTTC. Based on the CDR3 plus reference TRBV7-2 and TRBJ2-5, the full variable domain is GAGVSQSPSNKVTEKGKDVELRCDPISGHTALYWYRQSLGQGLEFLIYFQGNSAPDKSGLPSDRFSAERTGGSVSTLTIQRTQQEDSAVYLCASSLTGWLAIKETQYFGPGTRLLVL.

The CDR3 is CASRLYSPGGNTEAFF. CDR3 coding DNA: TGTGCCAGTAGGCTATACTCCCCAGGGGGGAACACTGAAGCTTTCTTT. V gene TRBV19 combines with J gene TRBJ1-1; 7 nucleotides line up with TRBD1. The CDR3 extends over 16 amino acids. Trimming cost V 6 bases and J 1 base; bases outside gene matches: 11. The germline V gene encodes CDR1 LNHDA and CDR2 SQIVND (reference sequence).

This sequence joins TRBV10-1 and TRBJ2-3; D is perhaps TRBD2 (6 bases). Germline V gene lookup returns CDR1 WNHNN and CDR2 SYGVQD (reference sequence). The CDR3 is 15 amino acids. V was pared by 8 bases and J by 6 bases, with 21 bases between. The CDR3: CASRSRDSPGDTQYF. CDR3 nucleotide sequence: TGCGCCAGCCGGTCCCGGGACTCCCCTGGCGATACGCAGTATTTT.

The rearrangement joins TRBV15 to TRBJ2-1; 8 bases are a match to TRBD2. From germline, CDR1 is LNHNV and CDR2 YYDKDF (reference sequence). Germline trimming cut 0 bases from V and 0 bases from J; bases unmatched to any gene: 4. The CDR3 is 17 residues long. CDR3 in DNA: TGTGCCACCAGCAGAGATAACGGGAGGGGCTCCTACAATGAGCAGTTCTTC. Its translation is CATSRDNGRGSYNEQFF.

V usage is TRBV6-5 and J usage is TRBJ2-1, with 11 bases fitting TRBD2. With V trimmed by 3 bases and J by 9 bases, 7 bases remained unmatched. The CDR3 has 15 residues. Germline CDR1 and CDR2: MNHEY and SVGAGI. The CDR3 sequence is CASSYELAGEVEQFF. Written as DNA, the CDR3 is TGTGCCAGCAGTTATGAACTAGCGGGAGAGGTTGAGCAGTTCTTC.

The rearrangement links TRBV7-2 to TRBJ2-3, with 9 positions matching TRBD2. J gave up 4 bases and V 5 bases, and 10 bases lay outside the gene matches. CDR1 is SGHTA and CDR2 is FQGNSA in the germline V gene. This CDR3 comprises 16 residues. CDR3 DNA: TGTGCCAGCAGCATGACTAGCGGTGCAAGGCCAGATACGCAGTATTTT. Translating gives CASSMTSGARPDTQYF.

The chain uses TRBV7-2 and TRBJ1-5; D not resolved. The CDR3 consists of 15 residues. Germline CDR1 and CDR2: SGHTA and FQGNSA. Trimming stripped 3 bases from V and 0 bases from J, with 9 bases between. The CDR3 bases are TGTGCCAGCAGCTTGGAACAGTATAGCAATCAGCCCCAGCATTTT. As protein: CASSLEQYSNQPQHF.

V is TRBV13 and J is TRBJ2-7; TRBD1 agrees at 7 bases. The germline V gene has CDR1 PRHDT and CDR2 FYEKMQ (reference sequence). V dropped 5 bases and J dropped 2; count of bases not matched to a gene: 6. The CDR3 contains 14 residues. The CDR3 protein is CASSIRDSTYEQYF. CDR3 DNA sequence: TGTGCCAGCAGCATCCGGGACAGCACCTACGAGCAGTACTTC.

This clone was picked up one time. The chain combines TRBV19 with TRBJ2-1; D perhaps matches TRBD2 (5 bases). Trimming cost V 10 bases and J 4 bases, with 14 bases left between them. The V gene's germline CDR1 is LNHDA and CDR2 SQIVND (reference sequence). This CDR3 is 13 amino acids long. The chain's CDR3 is CATWGSEYNEQFF. The CDR3 coding sequence is TGTGCCACCTGGGGTAGCGAGTACAATGAGCAGTTCTTC.

The genes are TRBV5-1 and TRBJ1-6; D unclear. CDR3 size: 15 residues. Per germline, CDR1 SGHRS and CDR2 YFSETQ. The V gene lost 0 bases and the J gene lost 10 bases, with 14 bases spanning the gap. CDR3 amino acids: CASSLAGEGGSPLHF. In DNA, the CDR3 is TGCGCCAGCAGCTTGGCCGGAGAGGGAGGCTCACCCCTCCACTTT.

The chain links TRBV29-1 to TRBJ2-1; D call uncertain. Germline V gene sequence: CDR1 SQVTM, CDR2 ANQGSEA. V dropped 7 bases and J dropped 5 bases, with 18 bases sitting between them. This CDR3 is 14 amino acids long. CDR3 sequence: CSAFADTHNNEQFF. The CDR3, as DNA: TGCAGCGCCTTCGCAGACACACATAACAATGAGCAGTTCTTC.

A note on this clone: At one of its ends the junction is not consistent with the germline gene, which may arise from a read error. In the same sample, other DNA sequences code for this CDR3. V is TRBV19 and J is TRBJ2-3, with D possibly being TRBD1 (5 bases). Germline CDR1 reads LNHDA; CDR2 reads SQIVND (reference sequence). This CDR3 spans 14 amino acids. As DNA, the CDR3 is TGCGCCAGTAGGGCGCAGGGCTCCGCAGATACGCAGTATTTT. This gives the protein CASRAQGSADTQYF.

The chain combines TRBV4-3 with TRBJ2-2, with no clear D. V dropped 4 bases and J dropped 2 bases, with 8 bases sitting between them. This CDR3 has 14 residues. Germline V CDR1 and CDR2: LGHNA, YSLEER. Written as DNA, the CDR3 is TGCGCCAGCAGCCTTCGACATAACACCGGGGAGCTGTTTTTT. Amino acids: CASSLRHNTGELFF.

The chain employs TRBV27 and TRBJ2-5; 10 bases map to TRBD1. The CDR3 runs 15 residues. Trimming cost V 5 bases and J 4 bases; bases outside gene matches: 7. The germline V gene encodes CDR1 MNHEY and CDR2 SMNVEV (reference sequence). DNA of the CDR3: TGTGCCAGCAGTACGACAGGGGGCTTAGGAGAGACCCAGTACTTC. Protein: CASSTTGGLGETQYF.

The chain has TRBV5-1 and TRBJ1-2, with TRBD1 as a possible D gene (6 bases). The CDR3 totals 12 residues. Trimming left V 6 bases short and J 6 bases short, with 12 bases between. Germline V gene data show CDR1 as SGHRS and CDR2 as YFSETQ. CDR3 nucleotide sequence: TGCGCCAGCAAAGGGGGACGTGATGGCTACACCTTC. It encodes CASKGGRDGYTF. Combining the CDR3 with reference TRBV5-1 and TRBJ1-2 gives the whole variable domain KAGVTQTPRYLIKTRGQQVTLSCSPISGHRSVSWYQQTPGQGLQFLFEYFSETQRNKGNFPGRFSGRQFSNSRSEMNVSTLELGDSALYLCASKGGRDGYTFGSGTRLTVV.

Here the CDR3 DNA reads TGTGCCAGCAGCTTCTACTCACTAGCGGGAGGAGGCGCAGATACGCAGTATTTT. Its translation is CASSFYSLAGGGADTQYF. The chain has TRBV5-4 and TRBJ2-3; the match to TRBD2 covers 12 bases. The V and J ends lost 2 bases and 4 bases, in that order; junction bases with no gene match: 11. CDR3 size: 18 residues. Germline CDR1 and CDR2: SGHNT and YYREEE (reference sequence).

This chain joins TRBV11-2 and TRBJ2-7; 13 bases align to TRBD2. CDR1 is SGHAT, CDR2 FQNNGV, per germline. V shed 5 bases and J 6 bases; nucleotides not matched to a gene: 7. The CDR3 length is 15 residues. The CDR3 loop reads CASSLTSGRAGEQYF. The CDR3 bases are TGTGCCAGCAGCCTAACTAGCGGGAGGGCCGGCGAGCAGTACTTC.

The J gene is TRBJ1-1, the V gene TRBV5-1; D unresolved. Trimming shortened V by 1 base and J by 4 bases, and 11 bases separated the two germline ends. Germline CDR1 is SGHRS and CDR2 is YFSETQ. This CDR3 contains 14 residues. As DNA, the CDR3 is TGCGCCAGCAGCTTGCCTCGCCGGGGCACTGAAGCTTTCTTT. It encodes CASSLPRRGTEAFF.

V gene TRBV7-9 combines with J gene TRBJ1-4, with 7 bases lining up with TRBD1. CDR1 and CDR2 (germline): SEHNR, FQNEAQ (reference sequence). This CDR3 is 14 amino acids long. V lost 3 bases, J lost 14 bases, and 12 bases stayed unmatched. The CDR3 region is CASSFSTGDAGLFF. CDR3 bases: TGTGCCAGCAGCTTTAGCACAGGGGACGCGGGGCTGTTTTTT.

This sequence joins TRBV6-1 and TRBJ1-4, with D perhaps matching TRBD1 (5 bases). CDR3 length equals 15 residues. Germline V gene sequence: CDR1 MNHNS, CDR2 SASEGT. V lost 7 bases and J lost 11, with 23 bases in between. The CDR3 spells CASTTPGEGMRKLFF. The CDR3, as DNA: TGTGCCAGCACCACCCCCGGGGAGGGGATGAGGAAACTGTTTTTT.

The chain links TRBV14 to TRBJ2-7; the match to TRBD2 covers 13 bases. There are 15 residues in the CDR3. V trimming: 5 bases; J trimming: 6 bases; junction bases outside the gene matches: 7. Germline V gene data show CDR1 as SGHDN and CDR2 as FVKESK. The CDR3: CASSVRTSGSLEQYF. The CDR3 DNA reads TGTGCCAGCAGCGTGAGGACTAGCGGGAGTCTCGAGCAGTACTTC.

This clone was recorded a few times. The rearrangement joins TRBV11-2 to TRBJ1-6; D might be TRBD1 (6 bases). This CDR3 is built from 14 residues. The ends were cut back, 5 bases at V and 5 bases at J, with 10 bases in the middle. Germline V gene lookup returns CDR1 SGHAT and CDR2 FQNNGV. Written as DNA, the CDR3 is TGTGCCAGCAGCGTTACAGGGCATAATTCACCCCTCCACTTT. It is translated as CASSVTGHNSPLHF.

The genes are TRBV18 and TRBJ2-1; a weak D match, TRBD2 (6 bases). Per the germline V gene, CDR1 is KGHSH and CDR2 is LQKENI. The ends were cut back, 6 bases at V and 5 bases at J, with 26 bases in the middle. This CDR3 is built from 18 residues. CDR3 in amino acids: CASSLSVVAENINNEQFF. The CDR3 DNA follows: TGTGCCAGCTCCCTGTCTGTGGTAGCGGAAAATATCAACAATGAGCAGTTCTTC.

The V call is TRBV29-1, the J call TRBJ2-7, with a possible D match to TRBD2 (6 bases). V was clipped by 4 bases and J by 6 bases, with 13 bases between them. CDR3 length equals 12 residues. The germline V gene has CDR1 SQVTM and CDR2 ANQGSEA. CDR3 region: CSVGRAAGEQYF. CDR3 nucleotide sequence: TGCAGCGTTGGGAGGGCCGCTGGCGAGCAGTACTTC.

The gene calls are TRBV29-1 and TRBJ2-1; a weak D match, TRBD1 (6 bases). CDR3 length equals 14 residues. V shed 3 bases and J shed 5 bases, with 14 bases lying between them. Germline CDR1 SQVTM, CDR2 ANQGSEA. The CDR3 sequence is CSVDGDKDNNEQFF. For the CDR3, the DNA is TGCAGCGTTGACGGGGACAAGGACAACAATGAGCAGTTCTTC.

V usage is TRBV9 and J usage is TRBJ2-3; 11 bases fit TRBD2. J gave up 3 bases and V 3 bases, and 18 bases lay outside the gene matches. The CDR3 consists of 20 residues. Germline V gene data show CDR1 as SGDLS and CDR2 as YYNGEE. For the CDR3, the DNA is TGTGCCAGCAGCGCGACCCCGGGAATAGCGGGAGGGCCGAGAACAGATACGCAGTATTTT. This translates into CASSATPGIAGGPRTDTQYF.